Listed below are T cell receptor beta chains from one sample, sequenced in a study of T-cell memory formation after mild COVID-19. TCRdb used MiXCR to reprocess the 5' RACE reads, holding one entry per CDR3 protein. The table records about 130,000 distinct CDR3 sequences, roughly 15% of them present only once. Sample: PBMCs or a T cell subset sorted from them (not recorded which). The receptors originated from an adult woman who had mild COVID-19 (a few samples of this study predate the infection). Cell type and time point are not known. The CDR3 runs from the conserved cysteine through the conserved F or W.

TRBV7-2,CASSLGPGTAYEQYF
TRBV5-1,CASSFRGDGAGELFF
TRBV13,CASSLVAGRGQETQYF
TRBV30,CAWSVGGSDTGELFF
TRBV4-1,CASSQIQRGTYEQYF
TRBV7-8,CASSLEEGRNSPLHF
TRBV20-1,CSANRLAGASYEQYF
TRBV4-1,CASRTGAMNTEAFF
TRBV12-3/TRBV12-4,CASTRSGRRSYNEQFF
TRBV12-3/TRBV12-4,CASNPDHSGDNVLTF
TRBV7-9,CASSSGHPTEAFF
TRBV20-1,CSASGTGLTEAFF
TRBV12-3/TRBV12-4,CASSFLGETQYF
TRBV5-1,CASSFNTWGAVTDTQYF
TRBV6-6,CASSDPGGTSYEQYF
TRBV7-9,CASTGGELFF